This TCR beta chain was retrieved from a study of liver allograft versus peripheral blood T cells. The wider study: Recipients' peripheral blood supplied the T cell receptor repertoires against which those in transplanted livers were compared.

The CDR3 runs to 10 residues. Germline V gene sequence: CDR1 MDHEN, CDR2 SYDVKM. This clonotype was seen a few times. The junction departs from the called germline gene at one end, perhaps through a read error. In TCRdb, the reads were re-called with MiXCR into one record per CDR3 protein. This sample has fewer than 11,000 distinct CDR3 sequences; under 20% occur once, and the top ten carry 1.5% to 2%. V is TRBV28 and J is TRBJ2-7, with 8 bases aligning to TRBD2. The sequence came from a human patient who had a liver transplant. Some T cells could come from the graft donor. This chain's CDR3 is CASSQRERHF. Here the CDR3 DNA reads TGTGCCAGCAGTCAGCGGGAGCGACACTTC.